This T cell receptor (beta chain) was retrieved from a study of cytomegalovirus exposure and HLA in healthy donors. Concerning this clone: Antigen specificity is unknown.

Researchers ran the PCR with 60 Vbeta and 13 Jbeta primers. The repertoire was sequenced with immunoSEQ multiplex PCR; TCRdb's copy has only in-frame clones and lacks some. The sample gives 150,000 to 200,000 clones, about 13% of which show up once; roughly 7.7% is in the top ten. With V trimmed by 5 bases and J by 6 bases, 8 bases remained unmatched. This CDR3 spans 14 amino acids. Germline loops: CDR1 SGHVS, CDR2 FNYEAQ. Study outcomes and limitations: A later analysis showed HLA-associated TCR beta chains outstripping equally common others in clonal expansion. Earlier results showed most TCR beta V segments being productive about 90% or about 30% of the time.

The source of this sequence is a man aged 50-59 years in good health and CMV-seropositive. The specimen sequenced was PBMCs. The chain employs TRBV7-6 and TRBJ2-7, with 9 bases matching TRBD1. Here the CDR3 reads CASSARDRVSEQYF. The CDR3 coding sequence is TGTGCCAGCAGCGCACGGGACAGGGTGAGCGAGCAGTACTTC.